The source of this TCR beta chain is a study of a mutant IDH1 vaccine in newly diagnosed glioma. Time point of the sample: week 5, during vaccination. The vaccine gave 300 ug of a 20-mer mutant IDH1 peptide subcutaneously per dose. This clone has more than one count but fewer than ten. Antigen specificity is unknown. From germline, CDR1 is LNHDA and CDR2 SQIVND (reference sequence). Trimming cost V 5 bases and J 4 bases; bases outside gene matches: 4. The CDR3 loop spans 14 amino acids. The study's findings and limits: With respect to changes in top peripheral T cell clonotypes, pseudoprogression seemed unrelated.

Only in-frame clones appear in the TCRdb table, and some are missing; sequencing was by immunoSEQ multiplex PCR. The repertoire holds 39,000 or so clones, with 70% to 80% as singletons. The sequenced sample was PBMCs, obtained from a glioma patient whose treatment included an IDH1 peptide vaccine. The TCR comes from a middle-aged man with glioma. The chain recombines TRBV19 with TRBJ1-5, with TRBD1 matching 8 bases. This chain's CDR3 is CASSQGAGNQPQHF. Written as DNA, the CDR3 is TGTGCCAGTAGTCAGGGGGCAGGGAATCAGCCCCAGCATTTT.